This T cell receptor (beta chain) emerged from a study of T cell repertoires in cytomegalovirus infection. Looking at the study overall: A matching HLA type, together with CMV infection, was signaled by public TCR beta signatures.

Using its own MiXCR run on the reads, TCRdb lists one record per CDR3 protein. The sample holds about half a million distinct CDR3 sequences; about 39% are singletons and the top ten take around 45%. A note on this clonotype: What it recognizes is unknown.

The CDR3 is 14 amino acids. Germline CDR1 SGHTA, CDR2 FQGNSA. V gave up 1 base and J gave up 4 bases, with 10 bases separating them. Study outcomes and limitations: Within the response measured ex vivo, HLA-C-restricted CMV-specific TCR beta clonotypes were dominant.

This TCR came from a human donor in good health (CMV status not recorded). Some clones in this sample may be carry-over from other donors' samples. The chain recombines TRBV7-2 with TRBJ2-5; possible D gene TRBD1, 5 bases. The starting material was cultured PBMCs, obtained from culture after CMV antigen stimulation. CDR3 residues: CASSLVWGRETQYF. In DNA form, the CDR3 reads TGTGCCAGCAGCTTAGTGTGGGGCCGAGAGACCCAGTACTTC.